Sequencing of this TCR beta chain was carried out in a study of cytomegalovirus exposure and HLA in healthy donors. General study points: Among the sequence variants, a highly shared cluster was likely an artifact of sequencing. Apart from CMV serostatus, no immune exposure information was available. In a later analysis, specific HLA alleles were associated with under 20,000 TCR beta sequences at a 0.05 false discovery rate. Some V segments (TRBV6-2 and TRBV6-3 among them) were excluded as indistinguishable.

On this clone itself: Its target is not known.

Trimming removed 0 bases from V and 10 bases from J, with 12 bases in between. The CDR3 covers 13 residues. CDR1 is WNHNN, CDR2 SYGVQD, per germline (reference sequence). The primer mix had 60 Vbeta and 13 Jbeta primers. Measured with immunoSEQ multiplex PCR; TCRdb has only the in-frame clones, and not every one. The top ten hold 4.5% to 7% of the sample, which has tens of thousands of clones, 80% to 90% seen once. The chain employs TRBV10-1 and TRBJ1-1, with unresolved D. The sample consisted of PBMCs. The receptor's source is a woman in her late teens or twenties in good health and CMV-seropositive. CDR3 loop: CASSESGGLGAFF. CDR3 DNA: TGCGCCAGCAGTGAGTCTGGAGGGTTGGGAGCTTTCTTT.